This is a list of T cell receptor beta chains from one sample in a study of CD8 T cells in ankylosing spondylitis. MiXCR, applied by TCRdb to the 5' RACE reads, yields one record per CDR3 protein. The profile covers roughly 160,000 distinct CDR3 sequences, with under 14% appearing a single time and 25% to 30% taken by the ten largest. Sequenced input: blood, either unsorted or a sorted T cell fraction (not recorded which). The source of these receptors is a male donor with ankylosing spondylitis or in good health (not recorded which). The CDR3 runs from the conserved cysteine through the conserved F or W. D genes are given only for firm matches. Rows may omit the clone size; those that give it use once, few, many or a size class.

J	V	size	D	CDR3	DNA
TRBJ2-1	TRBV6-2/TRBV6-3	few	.	CATDYFNEQFF	TGTGCCACCGACTACTTCAATGAGCAGTTCTTC
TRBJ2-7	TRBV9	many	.	CASSLGQGPTYEQYF	TGTGCCAGCAGCCTCGGGCAGGGCCCAACCTACGAGCAGTACTTC
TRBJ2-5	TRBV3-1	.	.	CACCQEGRIQETQYF	TGTGCCTGCTGCCAAGAGGGAAGGATACAAGAGACCCAGTACTTC
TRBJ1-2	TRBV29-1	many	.	CSVELVGNQYGYTF	TGCAGCGTTGAGCTAGTGGGCAATCAGTATGGCTACACCTTC
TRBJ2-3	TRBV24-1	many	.	CATASGGDTQYF	TGTGCCACCGCCTCAGGGGGGGATACGCAGTATTTT
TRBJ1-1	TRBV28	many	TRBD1	CASSGGQDLNTEAFF	TGTGCCAGCAGTGGGGGACAGGACTTGAACACTGAAGCTTTCTTT
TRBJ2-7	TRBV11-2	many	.	CASSLLGLAYEQYF	TGTGCCAGCAGCTTACTCGGCCTTGCCTACGAGCAGTACTTC
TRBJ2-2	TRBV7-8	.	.	CASSPRTPQNTGELFF	TGTGCCAGCAGCCCACGGACTCCCCAGAACACCGGGGAGCTGTTTTTT
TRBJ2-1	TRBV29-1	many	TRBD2	CSVKERGSSYNEQFF	TGCAGCGTTAAAGAGCGGGGGAGCTCCTACAATGAGCAGTTCTTC
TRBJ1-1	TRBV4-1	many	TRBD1	CASSQDSVTGGKAFF	TGCGCCAGCAGCCAAGATTCGGTGACAGGGGGTAAGGCTTTCTTT
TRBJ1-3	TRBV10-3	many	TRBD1	CAISTGQGASGNTIYF	TGTGCCATCAGTACTGGACAGGGGGCATCTGGAAACACCATATATTTT
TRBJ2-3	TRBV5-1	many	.	CASSFTDTQYF	TGCGCCAGCAGCTTCACAGATACGCAGTATTTT
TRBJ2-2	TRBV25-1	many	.	CASSPQANTGELFF	TGTGCCAGCAGTCCACAGGCGAACACCGGGGAGCTGTTTTTT
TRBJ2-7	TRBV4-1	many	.	CASSQVVGTYEQYF	TGCGCCAGCAGCCAAGTCGTCGGAACCTACGAGCAGTACTTC
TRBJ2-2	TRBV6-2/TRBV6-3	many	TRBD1	CASSYTHSRTGYTGELFF	TGTGCCAGCAGTTACACCCACTCCAGGACAGGGTACACCGGGGAGCTGTTTTTT
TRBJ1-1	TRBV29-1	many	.	CSVGARGNTEAFF	TGCAGCGTTGGGGCCCGGGGGAACACTGAAGCTTTCTTT
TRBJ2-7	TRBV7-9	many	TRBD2	CASSLGLAGVQYF	TGTGCCAGCAGCTTAGGGCTAGCGGGAGTCCAATACTTC
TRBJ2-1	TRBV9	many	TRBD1	CASSVGQGSYNEQFF	TGTGCCAGCAGCGTAGGACAGGGGTCCTACAATGAGCAGTTCTTC
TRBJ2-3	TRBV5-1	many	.	CASSPDRFDTQYF	TGCGCCAGCAGCCCAGACAGGTTCGATACGCAGTATTTT
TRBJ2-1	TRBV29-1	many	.	CSVETPEGDNNEQFF	TGCAGCGTTGAGACCCCCGAGGGGGACAACAATGAGCAGTTCTTC
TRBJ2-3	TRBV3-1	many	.	CASTASLARTDTQYF	TGTGCCAGCACCGCTTCGCTAGCCCGCACAGATACGCAGTATTTT
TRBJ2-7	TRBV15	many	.	CATSRDRVPNYEQYF	TGTGCCACCAGCAGAGATCGGGTACCAAACTACGAGCAGTACTTC
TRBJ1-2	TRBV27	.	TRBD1	CASSSWDREGYTF	TGTGCCAGCAGTTCATGGGACAGGGAGGGCTACACCTTC
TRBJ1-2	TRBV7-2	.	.	CASSLVGGAYGYTF	TGTGCCAGCAGCTTAGTCGGGGGCGCTTATGGCTACACCTTC
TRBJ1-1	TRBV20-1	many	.	CSASPLGRGAEAFF	TGCAGTGCTAGCCCTCTAGGAAGAGGGGCTGAAGCTTTCTTT
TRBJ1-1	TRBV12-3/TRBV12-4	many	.	CASSFSGNTEAFF	TGCGCCAGCAGCTTTTCTGGGAACACTGAAGCTTTCTTT
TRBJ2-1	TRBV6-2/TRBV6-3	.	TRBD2	CASSSQRGGDNEQFF	TGTGCCAGCAGTTCGCAGCGGGGGGGAGACAATGAGCAGTTCTTC
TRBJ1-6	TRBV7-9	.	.	CASSFFGNNSPLHF	TGTGCCAGCAGCTTTTTCGGGAATAATTCACCCCTCCACTTT
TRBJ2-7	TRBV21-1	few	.	CASSNGVLSYEQYF	TGTGCCAGCTCTAACGGGGTTCTCTCCTACGAGCAGTACTTC
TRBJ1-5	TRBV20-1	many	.	CSARDKGTQPQHF	TGCAGTGCTAGAGATAAGGGGACGCAGCCCCAGCATTTT